This T cell receptor beta chain was identified in a study of glioma-infiltrating T cells after dendritic cell vaccination. General study results and limits: Patients with more pretreatment TILs had longer time to progression and survival.

Time point reported: after dendritic cell vaccination, including at tumor progression/relapse. All glioblastoma patients lacked an isocitrate dehydrogenase mutation. Of note for this clone: Its antigen is not identified.

The table came from immunoSEQ multiplex PCR; TCRdb's copy has only in-frame clones and leaves some out. Here the sample spans 90,000 to 95,000 clones, about 81% being singletons. This CDR3 spans 11 amino acids. Germline V gives CDR1 MDHEN, CDR2 SYDVKM. V was trimmed by 6 bases and J by 4 bases, leaving 7 bases between them. This TCR was recovered from a human donor with glioblastoma. This specimen consisted of blood, obtained after dendritic cell vaccination. V and J are TRBV28 and TRBJ2-7; D uncertain. This CDR3 reads CASREAYEQYF. The CDR3 DNA reads as TGTGCCAGCAGAGAAGCATACGAGCAGTACTTC. The full variable domain, its missing parts supplied by reference TRBV28 and TRBJ2-7, is DVKVTQSSRYLVKRTGEKVFLECVQDMDHENMFWYRQDPGLGLRLIYFSYDVKMKEKGDIPEGYSVSREKKERFSLILESASTNQTSMYLCASREAYEQYFGPGTRLTVT.